This T cell receptor beta chain was observed in a study of shared clonotypes between healthy human individuals. Background on the study: The cohort had two women and three men, ages 18 to 49.

Donors, without exception, were Caucasian adults residing in Nashville, Tennessee. V shed 7 bases, J shed 8 bases, and the junction held 10 bases outside the gene matches. Germline V gives CDR1 MDHEN, CDR2 SYDVKM. This CDR3 is 14 amino acids long. Clones were sequenced by immunoSEQ multiplex PCR, and TCRdb holds only the in-frame ones, with some missing. The sample yields millions of clones, roughly 92% seen once. The receptor comes from a man aged 18 to 30 in good health. The V gene is TRBV28, the J gene TRBJ1-4, with 7 nucleotides matching TRBD1. Sequencing was performed on naive CD4+ T cells sorted from blood. Subset specified: CD45RA+ positively selected. CDR3 residues: CASIGGAMGEKLFF. The CDR3 DNA reads TGTGCCAGCATAGGGGGCGCGATGGGGGAAAAACTGTTTTTT.